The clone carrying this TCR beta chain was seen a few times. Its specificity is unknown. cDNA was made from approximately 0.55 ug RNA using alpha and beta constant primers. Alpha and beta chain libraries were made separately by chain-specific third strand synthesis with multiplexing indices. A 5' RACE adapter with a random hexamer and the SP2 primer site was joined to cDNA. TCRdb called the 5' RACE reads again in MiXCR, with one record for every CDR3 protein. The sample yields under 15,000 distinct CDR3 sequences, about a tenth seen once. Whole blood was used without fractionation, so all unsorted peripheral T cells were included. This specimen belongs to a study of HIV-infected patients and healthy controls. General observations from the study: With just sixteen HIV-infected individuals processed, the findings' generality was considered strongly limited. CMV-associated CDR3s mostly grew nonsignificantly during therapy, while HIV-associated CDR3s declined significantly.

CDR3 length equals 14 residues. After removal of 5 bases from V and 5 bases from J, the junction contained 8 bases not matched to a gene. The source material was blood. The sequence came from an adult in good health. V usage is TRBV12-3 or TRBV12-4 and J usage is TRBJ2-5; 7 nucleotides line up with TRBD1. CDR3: CASSDRVPRETQYF. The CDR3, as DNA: TGTGCCAGCAGTGACAGGGTGCCCCGGGAGACCCAGTACTTC.